The 9 T cell receptor beta chains given below trace back to one sample, sequenced in a study of blood T cell repertoires in COVID-19. The repertoire was sequenced with immunoSEQ multiplex PCR; TCRdb's copy has only in-frame clones and lacks some. The sample lists 150,000 to 200,000 clones; around nine tenths were seen once. The source material was PBMCs or T cells enriched from blood (not recorded which). The receptor source for this set is a woman aged 18-29 years who had recovered from COVID-19.

This chain joins TRBV3-1 (or the pseudogene TRBV3-2) and TRBJ2-3; possible D gene TRBD1, 5 bases. The CDR3 sequence is 15 residues long. Trimming took off 3 bases at V and 5 bases at J, with 15 bases between the two ends. Germline V lookup: CDR1 LGHDT, CDR2 YNNKEL (reference sequence). The CDR3 DNA sequence: TGTGCCAGCAGCCACCGACAGCTGTATTTAGATACGCAGTATTTT. Protein product: CASSHRQLYLDTQYF.

The J gene is TRBJ1-2, the V gene TRBV18, with a tentative D call TRBD1 (6 bases). The V gene lost 2 bases and the J gene lost 3 bases, with 7 bases spanning the gap. CDR1 and CDR2 (germline): KGHSH, LQKENI. CDR3 length equals 13 residues. DNA of the CDR3: TGTGCCAGCTCACCAGGGGGCGACTATGGCTACACCTTC. Amino acid sequence: CASSPGGDYGYTF.

The rearrangement uses TRBV7-8 and TRBJ2-7; 7 bases are shared with TRBD1. Germline V CDR1 and CDR2: SGHVS, FQNEAQ. CDR3 length: 14 amino acids. The V gene end was trimmed by 2 bases and the J gene end by 2 bases; junction bases not matched to a gene: 3. CDR3 bases: TGTGCCAGCAGCTTAATCCAGGGGGCCTACGAGCAGTACTTC. Amino acids: CASSLIQGAYEQYF.

The rearrangement uses TRBV7-8 and TRBJ2-7; TRBD2 aligns across 7 bases. CDR1 and CDR2 from the germline V gene are SGHVS and FQNEAQ. V gave up 1 base and J gave up 6 bases; unmatched junction bases: 6. This CDR3 spans 14 amino acids. The CDR3 region has the DNA TGTGCCAGCAGCTTAGTTGTGCGGGAGAGCGAGCAGTACTTC. It codes for CASSLVVRESEQYF.

This chain uses TRBV5-1 with TRBJ2-7; D perhaps matches TRBD1 (6 bases). The CDR3 is made up of 13 amino acids. Trimming took off 4 bases at V and 7 bases at J, with 15 bases between the two ends. Germline V lookup: CDR1 SGHRS, CDR2 YFSETQ. The CDR3 nucleotides read TGCGCCAGCAGCCCCGACAGGAGTTCGGAGCAGTACTTC. Its protein is CASSPDRSSEQYF.

The rearrangement uses TRBV27 and TRBJ2-1, with D perhaps matching TRBD1 (5 bases). V gave up 0 bases and J gave up 3 bases, with 9 bases separating them. Germline assignment: CDR1 MNHEY and CDR2 SMNVEV (reference sequence). The CDR3 extends over 15 amino acids. The CDR3 DNA sequence: TGTGCCAGCAGTTTATCGGCAGGGCGCTACAATGAGCAGTTCTTC. Protein: CASSLSAGRYNEQFF.

CDR3 protein: CASSAIAGNQPQHF. The CDR3 DNA is TGCGCCAGCTCCGCTATTGCGGGCAATCAGCCCCAGCATTTT. V and J are TRBV10-2 and TRBJ1-5; no clear D. Germline-derived CDR1 and CDR2 are WSHSY and SAAADI. Trimming removed 8 bases from V and 2 bases from J, with 13 bases in between. The CDR3 is 14 residues long.

The chain recombines TRBV28 with TRBJ2-5; 7 bases line up with TRBD2. Trimming took 11 bases from V and 7 from J; bases not matched to a gene: 13. Germline V gene data show CDR1 as MDHEN and CDR2 as SYDVKM. The CDR3 has 13 residues. As DNA, the CDR3 is TGTGCCGCGGGAGACCAGGTTCGTCCGACCCAGTACTTC. It yields the protein CAAGDQVRPTQYF.

The J gene is TRBJ2-7, the V gene TRBV23-1; D is undetermined. TRBV23-1 is noted as an ORF with a role that remains uncertain. V was shortened by 9 bases and J by 2 bases, with 14 bases between the two germline ends. CDR3 length: 13 amino acids. CDR3 residues: CARKSSTPYEQYF. DNA of the CDR3: TGCGCCAGGAAGTCGTCCACACCCTACGAGCAGTACTTC.